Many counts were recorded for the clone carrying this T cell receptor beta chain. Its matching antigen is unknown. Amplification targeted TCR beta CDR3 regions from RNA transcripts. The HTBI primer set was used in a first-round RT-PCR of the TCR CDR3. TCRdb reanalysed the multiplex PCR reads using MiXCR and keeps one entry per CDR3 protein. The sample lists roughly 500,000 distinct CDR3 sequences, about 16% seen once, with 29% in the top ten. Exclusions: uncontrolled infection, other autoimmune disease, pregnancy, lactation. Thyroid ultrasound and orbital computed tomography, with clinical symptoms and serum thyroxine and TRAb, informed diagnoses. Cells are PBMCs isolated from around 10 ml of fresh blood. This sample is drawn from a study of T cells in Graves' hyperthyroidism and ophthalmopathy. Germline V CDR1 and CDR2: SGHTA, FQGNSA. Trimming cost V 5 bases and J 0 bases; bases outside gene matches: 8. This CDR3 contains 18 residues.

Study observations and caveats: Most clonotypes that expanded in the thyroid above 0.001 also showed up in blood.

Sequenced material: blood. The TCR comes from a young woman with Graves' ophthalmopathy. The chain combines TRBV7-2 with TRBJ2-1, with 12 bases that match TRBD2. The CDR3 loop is CASSQTSGRLSSYNEQFF. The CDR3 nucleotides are TGTGCCAGCAGCCAAACTAGCGGGAGGCTCAGCTCCTACAATGAGCAGTTCTTC. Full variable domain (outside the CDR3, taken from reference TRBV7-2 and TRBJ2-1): GAGVSQSPSNKVTEKGKDVELRCDPISGHTALYWYRQSLGQGLEFLIYFQGNSAPDKSGLPSDRFSAERTGGSVSTLTIQRTQQEDSAVYLCASSQTSGRLSSYNEQFFGPGTRLTVL.